The T cell receptor beta chain under discussion was sequenced for a study of radiotherapy plus CTLA-4 blockade in lung cancer. As for the study in general: Among enrolled patients, roughly 20% responded and about 30% achieved disease control. Study conclusions and caveats: Subsequent to radiotherapy plus ipilimumab, tumor-derived TCR clones underwent expansion in blood.

Chemo-refractory metastatic non-small-cell lung cancer patients were treated with focal radiation plus CTLA-4 blockade with ipilimumab. Between the trimmed V and J ends, which lost 5 bases and 0 bases, there was a span of 8 bases. Germline values: CDR1 MNHNY, CDR2 SVGAGI (reference sequence). The CDR3 spans 15 residues. This clone appeared once. As yet, its antigen is unknown. Other nucleotide sequences from this sample produce the same CDR3. Clones were sequenced by immunoSEQ multiplex PCR, and TCRdb holds only the in-frame ones, with some missing. The sample lists around 80,000 clones; under 75% were seen once.

The sequence derives from a human donor with non-small cell lung cancer whose response to radiotherapy plus ipilimumab could not be evaluated. The J gene is TRBJ1-6, the V gene TRBV6-6; no definite D call. The source was peripheral blood, collected from a patient treated with radiotherapy plus ipilimumab. The CDR3 reads CASSARGSYNSPLHF. CDR3 nucleotides: TGTGCCAGCAGTGCCCGAGGCTCCTATAATTCACCCCTCCACTTT.